This T cell receptor beta chain was captured by sequencing in a study of blood T cell repertoires in COVID-19. In the source study's methods: Amplification from reference gene primers served as the basis for estimated nucleated cell counts. Generated by immunoSEQ multiplex PCR, the TCRdb table keeps only in-frame clones and is missing some. The V and J calls and clone size are taken from that table; D and trimming were inferred from the DNA. The table records some 130,000 clones, roughly three quarters of them present only once. CDR1 MNHNS and CDR2 SASEGT come from the germline V gene. The ends were cut back, 4 bases at V and 3 bases at J, with 17 bases in the middle. The CDR3 runs to 16 residues.

The clonotype originates from a woman in her seventies with acute or convalescent COVID-19. The chain recombines TRBV6-1 with TRBJ2-3; TRBD2 might be the D (7 bases). Material for sequencing was peripheral blood. The CDR3 nucleotides are TGTGCCAGCAGTGTCTCCCGGGGGGCCCGGACAGATACGCAGTATTTT. Protein: CASSVSRGARTDTQYF.